The sequence of this TCR beta chain was determined in a study of cytomegalovirus exposure and HLA in healthy donors. Notes on the study in general: What a later analysis reportedly showed was that an Asian-associated ancestry cluster had fewer N-insertions than the approximately 700-donor mean.

On this clone: Its antigen is undetermined.

The PCR had 60 Vbeta and 13 Jbeta primers. The data were produced by immunoSEQ multiplex PCR, yet TCRdb's version contains in-frame clones alone and is incomplete. The table lists under 200,000 clones, about 77% of them singletons, with 1.3% in the top ten. Healthy bone marrow donors formed the donor group. Sequencing input: PBMCs. The sequence came from a man aged 25 to 40 in good health and CMV-seronegative.

The CDR3 loop is CASSHHSTGGDYEQYF. Written as DNA, the CDR3 is TGTGCCAGCAGCCACCACTCGACAGGGGGTGACTACGAGCAGTACTTC. V is TRBV6-6 and J is TRBJ2-7, with TRBD1 matching over 9 bases. Germline-derived CDR1 and CDR2 are MNHNY and SVGAGI (reference sequence). This CDR3 contains 16 residues. V shed 6 bases and J 3 bases; nucleotides not matched to a gene: 12.